Each of the 10 T cell receptor beta chains below was sequenced from the same sample in a study of blood T cells in healthy people across ages. Alongside a J-beta primer mix, a sample-barcoded 5' primer served in a second PCR lasting roughly 7 to 11 cycles. In TCRdb, the 5' RACE reads were re-called with MiXCR into one record per CDR3 protein. The sample includes 750,000 to 950,000 distinct CDR3 sequences, roughly 24% of them seen just once. The same data also contributed to another study, on T cells of mothers and their children.

Input material: blood. The receptors shown here come from a boy younger than 18 in good health.

This clonotype was detected only once. V gene TRBV11-2 combines with J gene TRBJ2-7; a weak D match, TRBD1 (5 bases). The ends were cut back, 1 base at V and 2 bases at J, with 12 bases in the middle. CDR3 length: 15 residues. Germline-derived CDR1 and CDR2 are SGHAT and FQNNGV. CDR3 in amino acids: CASSLGRQTAYEQYF. The CDR3 coding sequence is TGTGCCAGCAGCTTAGGTCGGCAGACAGCCTACGAGCAGTACTTC. Complete variable domain (other parts from reference TRBV11-2 and TRBJ2-7): EAGVAQSPRYKIIEKRQSVAFWCNPISGHATLYWYQQILGQGPKLLIQFQNNGVVDDSQLPKDRFSAERLKGVDSTLKIQPAKLEDSAVYLCASSLGRQTAYEQYFGPGTRLTVT.

A few counts support this clonotype. The V call is TRBV7-6, the J call TRBJ2-7; no firm D call. Trimming removed 5 bases at V and 5 bases at J, with 13 bases between. The CDR3 is 13 amino acids. Germline CDR1 SGHVS, CDR2 FNYEAQ. The CDR3 sequence is CASSIQAPNEQYF. In DNA, the CDR3 is TGTGCCAGCAGCATTCAGGCCCCAAACGAGCAGTACTTC.

The chain recombines TRBV12-3 or TRBV12-4 with TRBJ2-7, with D possibly matching TRBD1 (6 bases). V was pared by 5 bases and J by 5 bases, with 13 bases between. CDR3 length: 13 amino acids. The CDR3 nucleotides read TGTGCCAGCAGTCGGGACATCGAAAACGAGCAGTACTTC. This translates into CASSRDIENEQYF.

The genes are TRBV29-1 and TRBJ2-1; 7 nucleotides align to TRBD1. Unmatched junction bases numbered 12, after V lost 8 bases and J lost 5 bases. Germline lookup yields CDR1 SQVTM and CDR2 ANQGSEA. CDR3 length: 14 residues. The CDR3 sequence: CSLLDRDSNNEQFF. The CDR3, as DNA: TGCAGCTTGTTGGACCGGGACAGTAACAATGAGCAGTTCTTC.

This clonotype has a handful of counts. The chain joins TRBV5-1 to TRBJ2-1; 10 nucleotides align to TRBD2. CDR3 length equals 13 residues. The germline V gene has CDR1 SGHRS and CDR2 YFSETQ. V shed 2 bases, J shed 9 bases, and the junction held 2 bases outside the gene matches. The CDR3 loop reads CASSLAGGTEQFF. Written as DNA, the CDR3 is TGCGCCAGCAGCTTAGCGGGAGGGACTGAGCAGTTCTTC.

The chain combines TRBV11-3 with TRBJ2-3; TRBD1 matches at 7 bases. The CDR3 covers 19 residues. Losses at the gene ends were 5 bases for V and 2 bases for J; bases not matched to a gene: 19. Per the germline V gene, CDR1 is SGHNT and CDR2 is YENEEA. The CDR3: CASSPFAPQSGQDTDTQYF. The CDR3 DNA sequence: TGTGCCAGCAGCCCATTCGCCCCCCAAAGTGGACAGGACACAGATACGCAGTATTTT. Based on the CDR3 plus reference TRBV11-3 and TRBJ2-3, the full variable domain is EAGVVQSPRYKIIEKKQPVAFWCNPISGHNTLYWYLQNLGQGPELLIRYENEEAVDDSQLPKDRFSAERLKGVDSTLKIQPAELGDSAVYLCASSPFAPQSGQDTDTQYFGPGTRLTVL.

This clonotype was seen a handful of times. The chain uses TRBV5-1 and TRBJ2-5, with 7 bases identical to TRBD2. V lost 0 bases to trimming and J lost 2 bases; unmatched junction nucleotides: 4. The CDR3 loop spans 15 amino acids. Germline V gene lookup returns CDR1 SGHRS and CDR2 YFSETQ. CDR3: CASSLGASGQETQYF. The CDR3 DNA is TGCGCCAGCAGCTTGGGGGCTAGCGGACAAGAGACCCAGTACTTC.

The chain recombines TRBV29-1 with TRBJ1-4, with D unresolved. The germline gives CDR1 SQVTM, CDR2 ANQGSEA. This CDR3 has 11 amino acids. The V and J ends lost 3 bases and 10 bases respectively, with 9 bases between them. The CDR3 reads CSVEQETKLFF. The CDR3 DNA is TGCAGCGTTGAGCAGGAGACAAAACTGTTTTTT.

The rearrangement joins TRBV28 to TRBJ1-6; D remains unclear. Germline CDR1 and CDR2: MDHEN and SYDVKM. Deletions cut 6 bases from V and 5 bases from J, with 17 bases between. The CDR3 extends over 16 amino acids. The CDR3 loop reads CASSPREGFNNSPLHF. CDR3 coding DNA: TGTGCCAGCAGCCCCCGGGAAGGGTTTAATAATTCACCCCTCCACTTT.

This clonotype was seen a few times. The chain is built from TRBV20-1 and TRBJ1-5, with D possibly being TRBD1 (5 bases). The germline V gene has CDR1 DFQATT and CDR2 SNEGSKA (reference sequence). This CDR3 is built from 14 residues. V was clipped by 1 base and J by 4 bases, with 11 bases between them. CDR3 nucleotide sequence: TGCAGTGCTAGAGCCCTTCGACAGAATCAGCCCCAGCATTTT. This encodes CSARALRQNQPQHF.